This T cell receptor (beta chain) was found in a study of blood T cells in healthy people across ages. General study points: Aged donors had fewer naive CD4+ cells and lower diversity than long-lived donors.

The CDR3 has 15 amino acids. Looked up from germline, CDR1 is ENHRY and CDR2 is SYGVKD. V gave up 10 bases and J gave up 2 bases; unmatched junction bases: 13. A J-beta primer mix and a sample-barcoded 5' primer were used in a second PCR of roughly 7 to 12 cycles. Every cDNA was tagged by a template-switch adaptor with 12 random nucleotides. TCRdb independently ran MiXCR on the 5' RACE reads; one entry per CDR3 protein. Altogether about 680,000 distinct CDR3 sequences are present, more than 40% being singletons, with the ten largest covering roughly 30%. This clonotype was recorded at least ten times. Its target is not known.

The clonotype was recovered from a woman aged 60-70 years in good health. J is TRBJ2-7 and V is TRBV10-3; 8 nucleotides match TRBD2. The sample comprised blood. This CDR3 is CATMAAGTSAYEQYF. The CDR3 bases are TGTGCCACCATGGCTGCGGGGACTAGTGCCTACGAGCAGTACTTC.